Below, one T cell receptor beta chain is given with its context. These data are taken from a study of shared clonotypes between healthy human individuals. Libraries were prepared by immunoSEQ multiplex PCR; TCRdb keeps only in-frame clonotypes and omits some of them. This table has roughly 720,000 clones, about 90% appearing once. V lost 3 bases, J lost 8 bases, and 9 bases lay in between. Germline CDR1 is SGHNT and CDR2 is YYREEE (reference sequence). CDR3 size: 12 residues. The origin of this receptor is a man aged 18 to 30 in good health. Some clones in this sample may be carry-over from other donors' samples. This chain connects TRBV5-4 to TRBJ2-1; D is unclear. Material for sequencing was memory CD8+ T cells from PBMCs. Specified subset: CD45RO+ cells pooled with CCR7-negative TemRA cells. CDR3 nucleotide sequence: TGTGCCAGCAGCTACGGGTGGGATGAGCAGTTCTTC. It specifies CASSYGWDEQFF.